Listed here are 30 T cell receptor beta chains from one sample, sequenced in a study of blood T cells in healthy people across ages. Alongside a J-beta primer mix, a sample-barcoded 5' primer served in a second PCR lasting about 7 to 11 cycles. MiXCR, run by TCRdb on the 5' RACE reads, gives a single entry per CDR3 protein. The sample gives more than 1 million distinct CDR3 sequences, 35% to 50% of which show up once; 15% to 20% is in the top ten. Source material: blood. The receptor source for this set is a woman between 55 and 75 years old in good health.

This clonotype has just a few counts. The rearrangement uses TRBV9 and TRBJ2-1; D possibly corresponds to TRBD2 (5 bases). V was pared by 0 bases and J by 5 bases, with 9 bases between. Per the germline V gene, CDR1 is SGDLS and CDR2 is YYNGEE. There are 14 residues in the CDR3. CDR3 sequence (DNA): TGTGCCAGCAGCGTAGGGAGGACGGACAATGAGCAGTTCTTC. Protein sequence: CASSVGRTDNEQFF.

V usage is TRBV10-3 and J usage is TRBJ2-5; D not resolved. Germline CDR1 and CDR2: ENHRY and SYGVKD. CDR3 length: 11 amino acids. Between the trimmed V and J ends, which lost 6 bases and 11 bases, there was a span of 13 bases. The chain's CDR3 is CAIRSDVEQYF. CDR3 nucleotides: TGTGCCATCAGAAGCGATGTTGAGCAGTACTTC.

The chain links TRBV20-1 to TRBJ2-5, with D tentatively TRBD2 (6 bases). Per the germline V gene, CDR1 is DFQATT and CDR2 is SNEGSKA (reference sequence). The CDR3 consists of 12 residues. V was shortened by 3 bases and J by 11 bases, with 16 bases between the two germline ends. CDR3 sequence reads: CSASSWRDEQYF. For the CDR3, the DNA is TGCAGTGCTAGTAGTTGGAGGGATGAGCAGTACTTC.

The chain couples TRBV29-1 to TRBJ2-1; the D is unclear. Germline CDR1 reads SQVTM; CDR2 reads ANQGSEA. There are 10 residues in the CDR3. The V end lost 7 bases, the J end lost 3 bases, and 4 bases lay between the germline ends. The CDR3 reads CSGVYNEQFF. CDR3 nucleotide sequence: TGCAGCGGGGTCTACAATGAGCAGTTCTTC.

The V and J genes are TRBV11-1 and TRBJ2-3; D not resolved. Trimming shortened V by 6 bases and J by 6 bases, and 7 bases separated the two germline ends. Germline V gene lookup returns CDR1 SGHAT and CDR2 FQDESV (reference sequence). The CDR3 totals 11 residues. CDR3 DNA: TGTGCCAGCAGGTTTGGGGATACGCAGTATTTT. Translated, it gives CASRFGDTQYF.

V gene TRBV20-1 combines with J gene TRBJ2-1; the match to TRBD2 covers 8 bases. The CDR3 has 14 residues. Per the germline V gene, CDR1 is DFQATT and CDR2 is SNEGSKA (reference sequence). J gave up 0 bases and V 6 bases, and 4 bases lay outside the gene matches. The CDR3 nucleotides are TGCAGTGCCCTGAGCGGGAGCTCCTACAATGAGCAGTTCTTC. It specifies CSALSGSSYNEQFF.

Of note for this clonotype: A read error may produce the germline difference seen at one junction end. V usage is TRBV7-9 and J usage is TRBJ2-1, with 8 bases that match TRBD2. Germline-derived CDR1 and CDR2 are SEHNR and FQNEAQ (reference sequence). CDR3 size: 15 residues. In nucleotides, the CDR3 is TGTGCCAGCAGCCTAGGACTAGCCCAGTATAATGGGCAGTTCTTC. Its protein is CASSLGLAQYNGQFF.

This clonotype was found a few times. The V call is TRBV29-1, the J call TRBJ1-4; 7 bases align to TRBD1. Trimming removed 4 bases from V and 4 bases from J; junction bases left unmatched: 3. The CDR3 has 13 amino acids. CDR1 is SQVTM and CDR2 is ANQGSEA in the germline V gene. CDR3 DNA: TGCAGCGTTGGGGACAGCCGTAATGAAAAACTGTTTTTT. Encoded protein: CSVGDSRNEKLFF.

This clonotype was detected a few times. The rearrangement joins TRBV4-2 to TRBJ1-5, with 8 bases matching TRBD1. The V segment lost 1 base and the J segment 3 bases; nucleotides outside the gene matches: 5. Germline CDR1 is LGHNA and CDR2 is YNFKEQ. This CDR3 has 16 residues. The CDR3 reads CASSQGLQGVNQPQHF. The CDR3 coding sequence is TGTGCCAGCAGCCAAGGTCTACAGGGGGTCAATCAGCCCCAGCATTTT.

The rearrangement links TRBV4-2 to TRBJ2-2; 8 bases are shared with TRBD1. The V segment lost 3 bases and the J segment 6 bases; nucleotides outside the gene matches: 3. Germline loops: CDR1 LGHNA, CDR2 YNFKEQ. The CDR3 extends over 14 amino acids. CDR3 DNA sequence: TGTGCCAGCAGCCACCCGACAGGGGCCGGGGAGCTGTTTTTT. Amino acid sequence: CASSHPTGAGELFF.

The DNA for the CDR3 is TGTGCCAGCTCACCGGACAACGACTCTGGAAACACCATATATTTT. Amino acid sequence: CASSPDNDSGNTIYF. This rearrangement joins TRBV18 to TRBJ1-3, with a weak D call TRBD1 (5 bases). Germline V lookup: CDR1 KGHSH, CDR2 LQKENI. This CDR3 contains 15 residues. Trimming shortened V by 3 bases and J by 0 bases, and 9 bases separated the two germline ends.

This clonotype occurred a few times. The genes are TRBV5-1 and TRBJ2-3, with 7 bases matching TRBD1. Losses at the gene ends were 1 base for V and 2 bases for J; bases not matched to a gene: 7. The CDR3 extends over 16 amino acids. Per germline, CDR1 SGHRS and CDR2 YFSETQ. The CDR3 loop is CASSLTGAMATDTQYF. CDR3 DNA sequence: TGCGCCAGCAGCTTGACAGGGGCGATGGCCACAGATACGCAGTATTTT.

This clonotype appeared once. An end of the junction does not agree with germline; a read error may underlie this. This chain connects TRBV7-8 to TRBJ2-1; either TRBD1 or TRBD2 may supply D (5 bases each). The V gene's germline CDR1 is SGHVS and CDR2 FQNEAQ. The CDR3 loop spans 15 amino acids. CDR3 protein: CASSGETDTNNGQFF. CDR3 sequence (DNA): TGTGCCAGCAGCGGGGAGACAGATACGAACAATGGGCAGTTCTTC.

This chain links TRBV7-9 with TRBJ2-6; no firm D call. V lost 6 bases, J lost 11 bases, and 11 bases lay in between. This CDR3 is 12 amino acids long. Germline CDR1 and CDR2: SEHNR and FQNEAQ (reference sequence). The CDR3 loop reads CASSTMDDVLTF. The CDR3 DNA follows: TGTGCCAGCAGTACCATGGACGACGTCCTGACTTTC.

This clonotype was counted only a few times. This rearrangement joins TRBV29-1 to TRBJ2-3; 10 nucleotides line up with TRBD2. The V gene end was trimmed by 4 bases and the J gene end by 3 bases; junction bases not matched to a gene: 4. Germline lookup yields CDR1 SQVTM and CDR2 ANQGSEA. The CDR3 is 14 residues long. The DNA for the CDR3 is TGCAGCGTTGGGACTAGCGGATGGACAGATACGCAGTATTTT. This encodes CSVGTSGWTDTQYF.

The sample holds a few counts of this clonotype. The chain combines TRBV11-2 with TRBJ2-6; D is tentatively TRBD1 or TRBD2 (5 bases each). V gave up 5 bases and J gave up 2 bases, with 10 bases separating them. The CDR3 consists of 15 residues. The V gene's germline CDR1 is SGHAT and CDR2 FQNNGV. CDR3 region: CASSGRGAGANVLTF. The CDR3 coding sequence is TGTGCCAGCAGCGGCCGGGGCGCTGGGGCCAACGTCCTGACTTTC.

This clonotype was seen more than once but under ten times. The chain joins TRBV12-5 to TRBJ2-3; D ambiguous. Per germline, CDR1 LGHNT and CDR2 FRNRAP. This CDR3 has 14 residues. V dropped 0 bases and J dropped 6 bases, with 10 bases sitting between them. The CDR3 DNA sequence: TGTGCTAGTGGTTTGGTGAGTTGGTCGGATACGCAGTATTTT. Protein: CASGLVSWSDTQYF.

This clonotype showed up just a few times. The chain recombines TRBV9 with TRBJ2-4; TRBD2 matches at 8 bases. Germline CDR1 is SGDLS and CDR2 is YYNGEE. CDR3 size: 16 residues. With V trimmed by 0 bases and J by 11 bases, 13 bases remained unmatched. For the CDR3, the DNA is TGTGCCAGCAGCGTAGATATGGTCGGAAGGACTAGCCTTCAGTACTTC. Encoded protein: CASSVDMVGRTSLQYF.

As concerns this clonotype: At one of its ends the junction is not consistent with the germline gene, which may arise from a read error. The chain couples TRBV14 to TRBJ2-7; D unresolved. Per the germline V gene, CDR1 is SGHDN and CDR2 is FVKESK. This CDR3 is built from 12 residues. CDR3 amino acids: CASSHWNYGQYF. CDR3 DNA: TGTGCCAGCAGCCATTGGAACTACGGGCAGTACTTC. Full variable domain (remainder filled in from reference TRBV14 and TRBJ2-7): EAGVTQFPSHSVIEKGQTVTLRCDPISGHDNLYWYRRVMGKEIKFLLHFVKESKQDESGMPNNRFLAERTGGTYSTLKVQPAELEDSGVYFCASSHWNYGQYFGPGTRLTVT.

In this sample, this clonotype turned up a few times. CDR3 loop: CASRLIPTGIHEQYF. In nucleotides, the CDR3 is TGTGCCAGCAGACTCATTCCGACAGGGATCCACGAGCAGTACTTC. This chain connects TRBV27 to TRBJ2-7, with 7 bases fitting TRBD1. CDR1 MNHEY and CDR2 SMNVEV come from the germline V gene (reference sequence). Trimming removed 6 bases from V and 5 bases from J; junction bases left unmatched: 13. CDR3 length: 15 residues.

This clonotype was seen a handful of times. The chain links TRBV20-1 to TRBJ2-7; possible D gene TRBD2, 6 bases. The CDR3 has 15 amino acids. V was shortened by 1 base and J by 4 bases, with 17 bases between the two germline ends. The germline gives CDR1 DFQATT, CDR2 SNEGSKA (reference sequence). The CDR3 DNA reads as TGCAGTGCTAGAGTCGCCGGGACTGCTGTGTACGAGCAGTACTTC. Translation gives CSARVAGTAVYEQYF.

This clonotype appeared a single time. The rearrangement links TRBV10-3 to TRBJ2-1; 9 bases agree with TRBD1. Germline CDR1 is ENHRY and CDR2 is SYGVKD. The CDR3 consists of 17 residues. With 4 bases clipped from V and 8 bases from J, the junction kept 15 bases outside the gene matches. The CDR3: CAISGQTRDRVSHEQFF. CDR3 sequence (DNA): TGTGCCATCAGTGGACAAACCCGGGACAGGGTTAGCCATGAGCAGTTCTTC.

V gene TRBV20-1 combines with J gene TRBJ2-7; the D gene is possibly TRBD2 (6 bases). The CDR3 has 12 amino acids. Trimming stripped 3 bases from V and 6 bases from J, with 12 bases between. Germline V gene lookup returns CDR1 DFQATT and CDR2 SNEGSKA (reference sequence). This chain's CDR3 is CSASGGAFEQYF. CDR3 in DNA: TGCAGTGCTAGCGGGGGAGCCTTCGAGCAGTACTTC.

The gene calls are TRBV7-3 and TRBJ2-3; TRBD1 matches 8 bases. J was trimmed by 4 bases and V by 2 bases; bases with no gene match: 11. This CDR3 spans 17 amino acids. Germline lookup yields CDR1 SGHTA and CDR2 FQGTGA. CDR3: CASSLYLDRVMADTQYF. The CDR3 nucleotides read TGTGCCAGCAGCTTATATCTGGACAGGGTTATGGCAGATACGCAGTATTTT.

V gene TRBV27 combines with J gene TRBJ2-5, with TRBD1 identical over 8 bases. This CDR3 spans 17 amino acids. Germline CDR1 is MNHEY and CDR2 is SMNVEV (reference sequence). The V segment lost 6 bases and the J segment 2 bases; nucleotides outside the gene matches: 14. CDR3 protein: CASSRRTGRWGQETQYF. As DNA, the CDR3 is TGTGCCAGCAGCCGGAGGACAGGGCGGTGGGGGCAAGAGACCCAGTACTTC.

This chain uses TRBV10-3 with TRBJ2-1; D is undetermined. This CDR3 spans 13 amino acids. Looked up from germline, CDR1 is ENHRY and CDR2 is SYGVKD. V was clipped by 0 bases and J by 7 bases, with 7 bases between them. CDR3 DNA: TGTGCCATCAGTGAGTCGGTTTGGAATGAGCAGTTCTTC. Residues: CAISESVWNEQFF.

This clonotype appeared a few times. This rearrangement joins TRBV5-1 to TRBJ2-6, with a possible D match to TRBD2 (5 bases). V dropped 0 bases and J dropped 4 bases, with 11 bases sitting between them. CDR1 is SGHRS and CDR2 is YFSETQ in the germline V gene. This CDR3 region has 16 residues. The CDR3 DNA follows: TGCGCCAGCAGCTTGGACCCGGGAACCGGGGCCAACGTCCTGACTTTC. This sequence encodes CASSLDPGTGANVLTF.

This clonotype was observed a handful of times. V is TRBV20-1 and J is TRBJ1-2; 7 positions agree with TRBD1. The CDR3 runs to 14 residues. Per germline, CDR1 DFQATT and CDR2 SNEGSKA (reference sequence). The junction had 17 bases not matched to a gene; V was cut back by 5 bases and J by 11 bases. The CDR3 coding sequence is TGCAGTGCTTCACGACAGGGACGTGGGGTGACATACACCTTC. Protein product: CSASRQGRGVTYTF.

Here the CDR3 reads CASSERDQETQYF. CDR3 DNA sequence: TGTGCCAGCAGTGAAAGGGATCAAGAGACCCAGTACTTC. V usage is TRBV6-1 and J usage is TRBJ2-5; no clear D. The CDR3 length is 13 residues. From germline, CDR1 is MNHNS and CDR2 SASEGT. V was trimmed by 2 bases and J by 2 bases, leaving 6 bases between them.

The chain couples TRBV6-5 to TRBJ2-3; D gene unclear. Germline CDR1 reads MNHEY; CDR2 reads SVGAGI. The CDR3 is 15 amino acids. Trimming shortened V by 6 bases and J by 2 bases, and 15 bases separated the two germline ends. CDR3 nucleotides: TGTGCCAGCAGGCCACGTCTCGGGTTCACAGATACGCAGTATTTT. It specifies CASRPRLGFTDTQYF.